These 26 T cell receptor beta chains originate from one sample sequenced in a study of T cells in Graves' hyperthyroidism and ophthalmopathy. Amplified TCR beta CDR3 regions derived from RNA transcripts. The study used the HTBI primer set for a first-round RT-PCR of the TCR CDR3. Each CDR3 protein is one row after TCRdb ran MiXCR on the multiplex PCR reads. The sample holds around 500,000 distinct CDR3 sequences, 22% seen once. Sample: blood. Receptors originate from a woman in her 70s with Graves' ophthalmopathy.

V usage is TRBV6-1 and J usage is TRBJ2-1; 9 nucleotides align to TRBD2. This CDR3 is built from 17 residues. Germline CDR1 reads MNHNS; CDR2 reads SASEGT. Trimming cost V 8 bases and J 3 bases; bases outside gene matches: 14. This CDR3 reads CASGGAGGPGHYNEQFF. DNA of the CDR3: TGTGCCAGCGGTGGCGCGGGAGGGCCCGGGCACTACAATGAGCAGTTCTTC.

A remark on this clonotype: Germline is not matched at one junction end, which may reflect a read error. The J gene is TRBJ2-7, the V gene TRBV20-1; 11 bases line up with TRBD2. CDR3 size: 17 residues. CDR1 and CDR2 from the germline V gene are DFQATT and SNEGSKA (reference sequence). The CDR3 is CSARGGLAAWGTYGQYF. CDR3 coding DNA: TGCAGTGCTAGGGGGGGACTAGCGGCTTGGGGGACCTACGGGCAGTACTTC.

This clonotype was seen a few times. The chain combines TRBV5-5 with TRBJ1-5; 10 bases map to TRBD1. The CDR3 totals 16 residues. Germline V lookup: CDR1 SGHKS, CDR2 YYEKEE (reference sequence). J was trimmed by 3 bases and V by 2 bases; bases with no gene match: 5. The CDR3 DNA reads as TGTGCCAGCAGCTTTAGAGGACAGGGGGTCAATCAGCCCCAGCATTTT. It codes for CASSFRGQGVNQPQHF.

This clonotype was detected ten times or more. The chain combines TRBV2 with TRBJ2-1; perhaps TRBD1 as D (5 bases). This CDR3 is 13 amino acids long. Trimming removed 4 bases from V and 4 bases from J, with 8 bases in between. Germline V gene data show CDR1 as SNHLY and CDR2 as FYNNEI. As DNA, the CDR3 is TGTGCCAGCAGTGGACAGAGATACAATGAGCAGTTCTTC. Protein sequence: CASSGQRYNEQFF.

Regarding this clonotype: A read error may account for a junction end that differs from germline. The chain combines TRBV28 with TRBJ1-4, with a possible D match to TRBD1 (5 bases). Germline V gene lookup returns CDR1 MDHEN and CDR2 SYDVKM. The CDR3 has 14 residues. The CDR3 is CASSFWQGGEKLLF. CDR3 nucleotides: TGTGCCAGCAGTTTCTGGCAGGGTGGTGAAAAACTGCTTTTT.

This clonotype was detected many times. The gene calls are TRBV20-1 and TRBJ2-7; 8 nucleotides line up with TRBD1. In germline, CDR1 is DFQATT, CDR2 SNEGSKA (reference sequence). This CDR3 region has 14 residues. The J segment lost 3 bases and the V segment lost 2 bases, leaving 6 bases of the junction unmatched. The CDR3 loop reads CSARSRDRIYEQYF. CDR3 nucleotide sequence: TGCAGTGCTAGAAGTCGGGACAGGATCTACGAGCAGTACTTC.

This clonotype was seen a few times. This chain links TRBV7-8 with TRBJ2-1, with no clear D. With 0 bases removed from V and 1 base from J, the gap between germline ends came to 7 bases. The germline gives CDR1 SGHVS, CDR2 FQNEAQ. This CDR3 comprises 15 residues. CDR3 amino acids: CASSLAAASYNEQFF. The CDR3 nucleotides are TGTGCCAGCAGCTTAGCAGCCGCGTCCTACAATGAGCAGTTCTTC.

This chain joins TRBV5-1 and TRBJ2-1, with D hard to call. Germline V gives CDR1 SGHRS, CDR2 YFSETQ. Trimming pared 0 bases from V and 2 bases from J, leaving 6 bases between. The CDR3 length is 14 residues. The CDR3 is CASSLELTYNEQFF. In nucleotides, the CDR3 is TGCGCCAGCAGCTTGGAGCTAACCTACAATGAGCAGTTCTTC. Supplemented by reference TRBV5-1 and TRBJ2-1, the full variable domain reads KAGVTQTPRYLIKTRGQQVTLSCSPISGHRSVSWYQQTPGQGLQFLFEYFSETQRNKGNFPGRFSGRQFSNSRSEMNVSTLELGDSALYLCASSLELTYNEQFFGPGTRLTVL.

Of note for this clonotype: Being one base from a much bigger clone, this may be a read error. The rearrangement links TRBV6-1 to TRBJ2-1; unclear D gene. CDR1 and CDR2 from the germline V gene are MNHNS and SASEGT. The V gene lost 9 bases and the J gene lost 2 bases, with 20 bases spanning the gap. This CDR3 spans 16 amino acids. The DNA of the CDR3 is TGTGCCAGGATATCTTCCACGGGTCCCACCTACAATGAGCAGTTCTTC. This codes for CARISSTGPTYNEQFF.

The gene calls are TRBV7-2 and TRBJ1-2; D possibly corresponds to TRBD1 (6 bases). V lost 5 bases and J lost 5, with 12 bases in between. The CDR3 has 13 residues. Germline CDR1 is SGHTA and CDR2 is FQGNSA. CDR3 in amino acids: CASSAKGGYGYTF. CDR3 bases: TGTGCCAGCAGCGCCAAGGGGGGGTATGGCTACACCTTC.

This clonotype was detected ten times or more. The genes are TRBV6-1 and TRBJ1-5; TRBD1 aligns across 8 bases. The CDR3 is 14 amino acids. The J segment lost 5 bases and the V segment lost 10 bases, leaving 10 bases of the junction unmatched. CDR1 MNHNS and CDR2 SASEGT come from the germline V gene. The CDR3 coding sequence is TGTGCCACCGCAAGGTACAGGGGGGATCAGCCCCAGCATTTT. The encoded protein is CATARYRGDQPQHF.

This clonotype has only a few counts. The J gene is TRBJ2-7, the V gene TRBV7-9, with 7 bases aligning to TRBD1. Per germline, CDR1 SEHNR and CDR2 FQNEAQ (reference sequence). The CDR3 is 17 amino acids. Trimming removed 1 base from V and 2 bases from J; junction bases left unmatched: 11. The CDR3 nucleotides read TGTGCCAGCAGCTTAGGGGACAGTAAATGGGGCGCCTACGAGCAGTACTTC. This codes for CASSLGDSKWGAYEQYF.

This clonotype was seen many times. The V gene is TRBV19, the J gene TRBJ1-3; D is possibly TRBD1 (5 bases). V was cut by 8 bases and J by 0 bases, with 23 bases left in between. Germline-derived CDR1 and CDR2 are LNHDA and SQIVND (reference sequence). The CDR3 contains 18 residues. The CDR3 reads CASVLEPGPGISGNTIYF. CDR3 nucleotides: TGTGCCAGTGTTCTGGAACCGGGACCGGGAATCTCTGGAAACACCATATATTTT.

The CDR3 DNA reads TGTGCCAGCAGAGAAATAGCGGGAGTTGGTGATACGCAGTATTTT. It translates to CASREIAGVGDTQYF. The chain uses TRBV2 and TRBJ2-3, with 9 bases aligning to TRBD2. The trim removed 6 bases at V and 6 bases at J, leaving 10 bases unmatched. In germline, CDR1 is SNHLY, CDR2 FYNNEI. The CDR3 is 15 amino acids.

The chain links TRBV20-1 to TRBJ2-2; D is perhaps TRBD2 (6 bases). CDR3 length equals 14 residues. Germline V gives CDR1 DFQATT, CDR2 SNEGSKA (reference sequence). V gave up 6 bases and J gave up 2 bases, with 13 bases separating them. This chain's CDR3 is CSAHGTSNTGELFF. CDR3 nucleotide sequence: TGCAGTGCCCACGGGACTTCTAACACCGGGGAGCTGTTTTTT.

J is TRBJ2-5 and V is TRBV3-1, with 11 bases identical to TRBD2. The J segment lost 1 base and the V segment lost 5 bases, leaving 6 bases of the junction unmatched. Germline values: CDR1 LGHDT, CDR2 YNNKEL (reference sequence). The CDR3 runs to 16 residues. The CDR3 here is CASSSGLAGVQETQYF. The DNA of the CDR3 is TGTGCCAGCAGCTCTGGACTAGCGGGCGTCCAAGAGACCCAGTACTTC.

The J gene is TRBJ2-1, the V gene TRBV15; D gene ambiguous. The CDR3 contains 16 residues. Deletions cut 3 bases from V and 2 bases from J, with 14 bases between. In germline, CDR1 is LNHNV, CDR2 YYDKDF (reference sequence). Written as DNA, the CDR3 is TGTGCCACCAGCAGCGGCGCAGGAACCCCCTACAATGAGCAGTTCTTC. This sequence encodes CATSSGAGTPYNEQFF.

The V call is TRBV12-3 or TRBV12-4, the J call TRBJ1-1, with D unresolved. The V gene lost 8 bases and the J gene lost 1 base, with 8 bases spanning the gap. The CDR3 contains 12 residues. The CDR3 loop reads CASWLGNTEAFF. CDR3 DNA: TGTGCCAGCTGGTTAGGGAACACTGAAGCTTTCTTT.

This clonotype has just a few counts. One end of the junction fails to match germline, which may point to a read error. The genes are TRBV7-2 and TRBJ2-5; the match to TRBD2 covers 9 bases. The CDR3 spans 16 residues. Germline V CDR1 and CDR2: SGHTA, FQGNSA. CDR3 region: CVSSLGSSGTQETQYF. In DNA form, the CDR3 reads TGTGTCAGCAGCTTAGGGTCTAGCGGGACCCAAGAGACCCAGTACTTC.

The CDR3 loop is CASSPPTGSGGYTF. The CDR3 DNA reads as TGTGCCAGCAGCCCCCCGACAGGTTCCGGTGGCTACACCTTC. V is TRBV28 and J is TRBJ1-2, with a possible D match to TRBD1 (6 bases). Looked up from germline, CDR1 is MDHEN and CDR2 is SYDVKM. The CDR3 extends over 14 amino acids. Trimming took off 6 bases at V and 7 bases at J, with 18 bases between the two ends.

This chain links TRBV5-8 with TRBJ2-7; D perhaps matches TRBD2 (5 bases). Trimming pared 0 bases from V and 7 bases from J, leaving 14 bases between. CDR1 is SGHTS, CDR2 YDEGEE, per germline. CDR3 size: 14 residues. As DNA, the CDR3 is TGTGCCAGCAGCTTGGATACGGACTCCCGAGAGCAGTACTTC. It is translated as CASSLDTDSREQYF.

The chain couples TRBV24-1 to TRBJ2-1; D is possibly TRBD2 (5 bases). V was cut by 4 bases and J by 8 bases, with 20 bases left in between. Germline values: CDR1 KGHDR, CDR2 SFDVKD. CDR3 size: 16 residues. The CDR3 here is CATSDPGVARDDEQFF. The CDR3 DNA follows: TGTGCCACCAGTGACCCCGGGGTAGCGCGCGACGATGAGCAGTTCTTC.

The genes are TRBV20-1 and TRBJ2-3; D possibly corresponds to TRBD1 (6 bases). Germline V gives CDR1 DFQATT, CDR2 SNEGSKA (reference sequence). The length of the CDR3 is 16 residues. V lost 0 bases, J lost 2 bases, and 15 bases lay in between. CDR3 DNA sequence: TGCAGTGCTAGAGATACACAGTGGGGGCACACAGATACGCAGTATTTT. Protein product: CSARDTQWGHTDTQYF.

This clonotype was counted a few times. J is TRBJ2-7 and V is TRBV3-1; D gene ambiguous. V was trimmed by 4 bases and J by 3 bases, leaving 16 bases between them. Germline-derived CDR1 and CDR2 are LGHDT and YNNKEL (reference sequence). The CDR3 covers 15 residues. DNA of the CDR3: TGTGCCAGCAGCCCTCTCGCGCCGGACGGCTACGAGCAGTACTTC. This encodes CASSPLAPDGYEQYF.

The chain couples TRBV9 to TRBJ1-1; a possible D gene is TRBD1 (5 bases). Germline-derived CDR1 and CDR2 are SGDLS and YYNGEE. The CDR3 runs 16 residues. Trimming cost V 3 bases and J 4 bases, with 19 bases left between them. CDR3 nucleotide sequence: TGTGCCAGCAGCGCGCGGGGAGGGGCGATGGGCACTGAAGCTTTCTTT. Its translation is CASSARGGAMGTEAFF.

The chain links TRBV3-1 to TRBJ1-2; no reliable D call. This CDR3 has 14 amino acids. Germline assignment: CDR1 LGHDT and CDR2 YNNKEL (reference sequence). V lost 4 bases, J lost 8 bases, and 17 bases lay in between. In DNA form, the CDR3 reads TGTGCCAGCAGCCCTTTAGAGGGATCGGGGGGCTACACCTTC. Translated: CASSPLEGSGGYTF.